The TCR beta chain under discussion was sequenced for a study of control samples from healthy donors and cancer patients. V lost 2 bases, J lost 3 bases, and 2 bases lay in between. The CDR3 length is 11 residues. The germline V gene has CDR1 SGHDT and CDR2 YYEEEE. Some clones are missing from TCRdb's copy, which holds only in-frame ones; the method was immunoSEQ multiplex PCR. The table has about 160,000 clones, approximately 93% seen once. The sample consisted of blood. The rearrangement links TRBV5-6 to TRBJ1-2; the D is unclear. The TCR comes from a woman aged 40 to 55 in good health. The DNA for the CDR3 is TGTGCCAGCAGCTTCGACTATGGCTACACCTTC. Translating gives CASSFDYGYTF.